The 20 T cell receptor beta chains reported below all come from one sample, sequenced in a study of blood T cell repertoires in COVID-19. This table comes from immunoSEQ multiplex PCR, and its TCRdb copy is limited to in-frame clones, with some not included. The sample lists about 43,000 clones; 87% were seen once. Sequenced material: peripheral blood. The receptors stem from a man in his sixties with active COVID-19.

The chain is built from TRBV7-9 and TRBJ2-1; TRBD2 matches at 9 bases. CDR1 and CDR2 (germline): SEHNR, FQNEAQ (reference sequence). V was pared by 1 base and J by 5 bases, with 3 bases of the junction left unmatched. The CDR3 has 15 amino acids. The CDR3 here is CASSLVAGGDNEQFF. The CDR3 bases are TGTGCCAGCAGCTTAGTGGCGGGAGGGGACAATGAGCAGTTCTTC.

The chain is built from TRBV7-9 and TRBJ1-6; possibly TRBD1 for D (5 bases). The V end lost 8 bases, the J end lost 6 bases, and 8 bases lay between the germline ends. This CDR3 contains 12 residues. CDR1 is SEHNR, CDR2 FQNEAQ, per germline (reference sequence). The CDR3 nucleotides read TGTGCCAGCTTTGGGGCTAATTCACCCCTCCACTTT. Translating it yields CASFGANSPLHF. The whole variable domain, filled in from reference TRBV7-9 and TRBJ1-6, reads DTGVSQNPRHKITKRGQNVTFRCDPISEHNRLYWYRQTLGQGPEFLTYFQNEAQLEKSRLLSDRFSAERPKGSFSTLEIQRTEQGDSAMYLCASFGANSPLHFGNGTRLTVT.

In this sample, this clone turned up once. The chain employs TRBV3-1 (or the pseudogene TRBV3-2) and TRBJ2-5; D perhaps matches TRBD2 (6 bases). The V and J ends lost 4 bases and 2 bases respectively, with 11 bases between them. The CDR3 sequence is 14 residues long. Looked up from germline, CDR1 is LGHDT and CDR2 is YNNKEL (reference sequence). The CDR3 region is CASSRNGGQETQYF. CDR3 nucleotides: TGTGCCAGCAGCCGTAACGGGGGTCAAGAGACCCAGTACTTC.

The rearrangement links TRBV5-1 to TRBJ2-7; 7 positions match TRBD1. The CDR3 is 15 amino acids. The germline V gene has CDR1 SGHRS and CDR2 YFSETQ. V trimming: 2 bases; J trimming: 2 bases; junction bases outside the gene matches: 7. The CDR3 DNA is TGCGCCAGCAGCTTAGGGGACAGCGATCCCTACGAGCAGTACTTC. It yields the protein CASSLGDSDPYEQYF.

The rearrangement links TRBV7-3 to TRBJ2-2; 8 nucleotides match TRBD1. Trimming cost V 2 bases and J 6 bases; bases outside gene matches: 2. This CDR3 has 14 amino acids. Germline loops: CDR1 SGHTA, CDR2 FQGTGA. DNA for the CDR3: TGTGCCAGCAGCTTACTACAGGGGGCCGGGGAGCTGTTTTTT. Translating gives CASSLLQGAGELFF.

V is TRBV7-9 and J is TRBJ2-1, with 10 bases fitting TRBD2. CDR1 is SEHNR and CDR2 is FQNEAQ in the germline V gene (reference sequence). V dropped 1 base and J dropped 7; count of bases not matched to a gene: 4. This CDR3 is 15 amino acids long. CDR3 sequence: CASSLESGRANEQFF. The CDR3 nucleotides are TGTGCCAGCAGCTTAGAGAGCGGGAGGGCTAATGAGCAGTTCTTC.

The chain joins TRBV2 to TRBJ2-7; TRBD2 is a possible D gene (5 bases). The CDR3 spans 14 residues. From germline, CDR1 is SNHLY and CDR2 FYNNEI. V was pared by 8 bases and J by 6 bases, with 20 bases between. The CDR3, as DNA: TGTGCCAGCTGCCCCAACGGGATGTGGGTCGAGCAGTACTTC. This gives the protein CASCPNGMWVEQYF.

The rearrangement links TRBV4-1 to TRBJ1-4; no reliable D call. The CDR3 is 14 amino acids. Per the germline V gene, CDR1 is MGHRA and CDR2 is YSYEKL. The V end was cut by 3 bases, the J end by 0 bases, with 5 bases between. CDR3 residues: CASSHTATNEKLFF. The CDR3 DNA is TGCGCCAGCAGCCACACTGCAACTAATGAAAAACTGTTTTTT.

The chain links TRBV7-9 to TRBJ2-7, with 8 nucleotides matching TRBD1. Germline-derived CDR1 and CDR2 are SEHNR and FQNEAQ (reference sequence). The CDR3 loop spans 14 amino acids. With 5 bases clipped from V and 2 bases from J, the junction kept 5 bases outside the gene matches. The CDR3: CASSQGQGTYEQYF. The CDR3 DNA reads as TGTGCCAGCAGCCAAGGACAGGGCACCTACGAGCAGTACTTC. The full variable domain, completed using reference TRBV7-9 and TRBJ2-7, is DTGVSQNPRHKITKRGQNVTFRCDPISEHNRLYWYRQTLGQGPEFLTYFQNEAQLEKSRLLSDRFSAERPKGSFSTLEIQRTEQGDSAMYLCASSQGQGTYEQYFGPGTRLTVT.

This chain's CDR3 is CASSQRQGAEAFF. The DNA for the CDR3 is TGTGCCAGCAGCCAACGACAGGGGGCTGAAGCTTTCTTT. This chain connects TRBV7-9 to TRBJ1-1, with 9 bases lining up with TRBD1. CDR1 and CDR2 (germline): SEHNR, FQNEAQ (reference sequence). The ends lost 5 bases at V and 6 bases at J; junction bases unmatched: 4. The CDR3 loop spans 13 amino acids.

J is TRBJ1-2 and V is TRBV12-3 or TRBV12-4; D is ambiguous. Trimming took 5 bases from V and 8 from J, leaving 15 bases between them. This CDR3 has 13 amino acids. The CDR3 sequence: CASSTSEDSGYTF. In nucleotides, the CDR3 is TGTGCCAGCAGTACTTCCGAGGATTCCGGCTACACCTTC.

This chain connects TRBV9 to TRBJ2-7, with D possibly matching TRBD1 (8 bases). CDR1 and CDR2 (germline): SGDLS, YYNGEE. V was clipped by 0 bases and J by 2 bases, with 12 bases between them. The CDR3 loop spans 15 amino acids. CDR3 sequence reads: CASSVGQGRAYEQYF. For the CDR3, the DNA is TGTGCCAGCAGCGTAGGACAGGGGAGGGCCTACGAGCAGTACTTC.

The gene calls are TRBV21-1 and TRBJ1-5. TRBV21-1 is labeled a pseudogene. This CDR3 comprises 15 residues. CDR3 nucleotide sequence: TGTGCCAGCAGCAAAGTGGTCCCTAGCAACCAGCCCCAGCATTTT. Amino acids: CASSKVVPSNQPQHF.

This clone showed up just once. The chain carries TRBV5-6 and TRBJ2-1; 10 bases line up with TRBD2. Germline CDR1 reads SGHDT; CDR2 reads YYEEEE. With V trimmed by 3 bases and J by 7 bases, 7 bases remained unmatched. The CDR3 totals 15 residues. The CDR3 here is CASSSLAGDRNEQFF. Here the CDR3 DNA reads TGTGCCAGCAGCTCCCTAGCGGGAGATCGGAATGAGCAGTTCTTC. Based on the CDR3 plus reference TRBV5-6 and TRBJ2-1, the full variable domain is DAGVTQSPTHLIKTRGQQVTLRCSPKSGHDTVSWYQQALGQGPQFIFQYYEEEERQRGNFPDRFSGHQFPNYSSELNVNALLLGDSALYLCASSSLAGDRNEQFFGPGTRLTVL.

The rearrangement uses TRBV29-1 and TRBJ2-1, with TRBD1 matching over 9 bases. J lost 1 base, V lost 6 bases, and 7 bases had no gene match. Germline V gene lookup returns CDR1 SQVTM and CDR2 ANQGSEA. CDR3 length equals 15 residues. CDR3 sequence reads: CSVGTGKGSYNEQFF. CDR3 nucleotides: TGCAGCGTGGGGACAGGGAAGGGATCCTACAATGAGCAGTTCTTC.

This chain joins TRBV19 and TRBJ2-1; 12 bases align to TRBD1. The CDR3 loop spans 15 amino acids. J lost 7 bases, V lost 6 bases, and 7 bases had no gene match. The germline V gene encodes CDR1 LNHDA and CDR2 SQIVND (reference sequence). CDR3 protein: CASRGQGASGNEQFF. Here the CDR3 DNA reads TGTGCCAGTAGGGGACAGGGGGCATCGGGTAATGAGCAGTTCTTC.

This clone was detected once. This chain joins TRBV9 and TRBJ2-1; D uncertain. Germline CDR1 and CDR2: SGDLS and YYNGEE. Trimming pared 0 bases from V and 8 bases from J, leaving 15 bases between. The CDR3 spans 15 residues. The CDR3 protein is CASSVVARPRDEQFF. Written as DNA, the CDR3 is TGTGCCAGCAGCGTAGTTGCCAGGCCCCGCGATGAGCAGTTCTTC.

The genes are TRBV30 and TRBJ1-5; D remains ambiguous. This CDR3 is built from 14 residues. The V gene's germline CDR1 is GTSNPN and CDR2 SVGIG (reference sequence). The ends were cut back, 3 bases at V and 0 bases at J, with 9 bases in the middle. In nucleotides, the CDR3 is TGTGCCTGGAGCGAGGGTCTTAGCAATCAGCCCCAGCATTTT. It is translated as CAWSEGLSNQPQHF.

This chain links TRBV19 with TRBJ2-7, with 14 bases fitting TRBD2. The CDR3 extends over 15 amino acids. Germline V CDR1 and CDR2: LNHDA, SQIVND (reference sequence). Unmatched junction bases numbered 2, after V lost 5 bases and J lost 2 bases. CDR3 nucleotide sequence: TGTGCCAGTAGTTCGACTAGCGGGGGGGCCTACGAGCAGTACTTC. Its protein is CASSSTSGGAYEQYF.

For the CDR3, the DNA is TGCGCCAGCAGCTTAGATCCCGGGATCCGTGAGCAGTTCTTC. Amino acids: CASSLDPGIREQFF. The V gene is TRBV5-1, the J gene TRBJ2-1; D may be TRBD2 (5 bases). Trimming left V 2 bases short and J 9 bases short, with 15 bases between. Looked up from germline, CDR1 is SGHRS and CDR2 is YFSETQ. CDR3 length: 14 amino acids.